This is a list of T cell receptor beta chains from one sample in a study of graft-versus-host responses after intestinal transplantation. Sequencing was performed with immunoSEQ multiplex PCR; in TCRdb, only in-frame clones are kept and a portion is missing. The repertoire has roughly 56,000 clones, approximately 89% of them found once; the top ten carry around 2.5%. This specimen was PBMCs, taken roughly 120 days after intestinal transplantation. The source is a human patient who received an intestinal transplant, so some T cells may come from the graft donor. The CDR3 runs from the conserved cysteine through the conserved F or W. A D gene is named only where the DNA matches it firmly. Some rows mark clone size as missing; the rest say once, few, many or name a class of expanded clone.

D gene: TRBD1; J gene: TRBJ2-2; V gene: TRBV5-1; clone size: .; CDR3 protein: CASSLGDRGELFF; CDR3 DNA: TGCGCCAGCAGCTTGGGGGACAGAGGGGAGCTGTTTTTT
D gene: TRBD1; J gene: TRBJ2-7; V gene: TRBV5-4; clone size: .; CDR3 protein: CASSQDRTYEQYF; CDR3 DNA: TGTGCCAGCAGCCAGGACAGGACCTACGAGCAGTACTTC
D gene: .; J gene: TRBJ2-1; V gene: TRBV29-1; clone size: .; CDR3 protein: CSVDRANEQFF; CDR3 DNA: TGCAGCGTTGACCGGGCCAATGAGCAGTTCTTC
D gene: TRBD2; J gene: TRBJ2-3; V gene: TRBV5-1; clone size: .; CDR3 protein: CASKLAGGQDTQYF; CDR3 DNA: TGCGCCAGCAAACTAGCGGGGGGGCAAGATACGCAGTATTTT
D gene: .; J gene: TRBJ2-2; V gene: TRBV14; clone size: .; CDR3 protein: CASRRRGENTGELFF; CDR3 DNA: TGTGCCAGCAGACGCCGAGGGGAGAACACCGGGGAGCTGTTTTTT
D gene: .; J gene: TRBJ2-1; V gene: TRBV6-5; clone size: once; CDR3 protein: CASSSQNNEQFF; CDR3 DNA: TGTGCCAGCAGCTCTCAAAACAATGAGCAGTTCTTC
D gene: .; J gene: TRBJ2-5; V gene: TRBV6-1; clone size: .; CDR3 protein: CASSKTRLGTQYF; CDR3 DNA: TGTGCCAGCAGTAAAACACGTCTCGGGACCCAGTACTTC
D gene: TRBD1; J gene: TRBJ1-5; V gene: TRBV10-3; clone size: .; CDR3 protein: CAISKGQGGYNQPQHF; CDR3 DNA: TGTGCCATCAGTAAGGGACAGGGAGGGTACAATCAGCCCCAGCATTTT
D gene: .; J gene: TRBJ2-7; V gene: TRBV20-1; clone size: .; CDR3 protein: CSARVQREYF; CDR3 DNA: TGCAGTGCTAGAGTCCAGCGGGAGTACTTC
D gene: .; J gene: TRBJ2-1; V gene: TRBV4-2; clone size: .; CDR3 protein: CASSHSYNEQFF; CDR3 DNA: TGTGCCAGCAGCCATAGTTACAATGAGCAGTTCTTC
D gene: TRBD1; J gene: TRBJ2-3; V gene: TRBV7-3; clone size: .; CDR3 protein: CASSKGTVSADTQYF; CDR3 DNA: TGTGCCAGCAGCAAGGGGACAGTCTCCGCGGATACGCAGTATTTT